This TCR beta chain emerged from a study of CD8 T cells in Susac syndrome (dated by TCRdb to about 2019). Looking at the study overall: Whether CD8+ T cell activation and differentiation in Susac syndrome was antigen driven was tested using repertoire sequencing. The research as a whole found: The number of individuals in the TCR sequencing and HLA analysis was acknowledged as relatively small.

RNA was extracted using the RNeasy kit, and roughly 0.5 to 1 microgram was reverse transcribed with random hexamers. The immunoSEQ multiplex PCR assay, which covers 54 Vbeta and 13 Jbeta segments, was used to amplify TCR beta CDR3 regions. To correct PCR amplification bias, a synthetic template baseline was used for both primer optimization and computational correction. Per the authors' processing: Reads were assigned to V, D and J genes according to IMGT and analyzed in immunoSEQ Analyzer, with only productive sequences retained. Clonality was calculated as one minus the Shannon entropy normalized by log2 of the number of productive unique sequences. For each patient and control, public and private clones were evaluated among the 100 most prevalent clones. Clones were defined as Susac-specific when absent from the healthy and MS cohorts, from over a thousand published viral clones and from other ImmuneACCESS disease sequences. The public reads were run again by TCRdb, first through fastp at Q25 and then through MiXCR, and only productive beta chains were kept. Rows with a matching CDR3 protein are joined into one entry that keeps the most common DNA and genes. The V and J calls shown here were made by TCRdb, not taken from the authors' results. For this sample the table gives under 200,000 distinct CDR3 sequences, of which roughly 92% were detected only once. The ten largest clones capture approximately 0.098% of the sample.

High-throughput TCR beta sequencing profiled peripheral blood CD8+ and CD4+ T cells from healthy donors, Susac syndrome patients and multiple sclerosis patients. Healthy donors were included as age- and sex-matched controls. Bulk CD8+ and CD4+ T cells were purified by magnetic negative isolation, while CD8+ TEMRA cells were enriched using FACS. Blood was drawn into EDTA tubes, processed within 24 hours, and PBMCs were isolated by density gradient centrifugation. PBMCs intended for TCR sequencing were cryopreserved in liquid nitrogen and thawed later in a water bath at 37 degrees C. Purity of sorted or isolated CD4+, CD8+ and CD8+ TEMRA cells was at least 90%. The germline V gene (reference sequence) provides CDR1 PRHDT and CDR2 FYEKMQ. CDR3 length: 18 amino acids, cysteine to phenylalanine. This entry keeps only the CDR3 DNA: 54 bases, framed from base 1. Germline trimming amounts to 4 bases on V and 3 bases on J, with 11 as the count of junction bases outside the gene matches.

Remarks on this clonotype: The antigen it binds to is not known. Per-base qualities were not stored, and no clone one base away is much larger.

Recombination linked TRBV13 to TRBJ1-5; TRBD1 aligns with 11 central bases. Sequencing used CD4+ T cells from PBMCs. This TCR came from a human donor in good health. The nucleotide sequence reads TGTGCCAGCAGCTCCAGGACAGGGGGCATGAGTCCCAATCAGCCCCAGCATTTT. The translation is CASSSRTGGMSPNQPQHF.